This T cell receptor (beta chain) was identified in a study of beta chain features in type 1 diabetes. Study-wide results and limits: Among all four CD4+ subsets, Type 1 diabetes patients had TCRB CDR3s that were moderately but significantly shorter.

Reverse transcription of all isolated RNA meant that expressed TCRB transcripts were sequenced. Method: immunoSEQ multiplex PCR; TCRdb's copy keeps in-frame clones and lacks some. The sample holds about 200,000 clones, roughly 11% seen once. Heparinised blood was drawn once per donor, averaging roughly 120 mL. CDR3 length: 14 amino acids. The V gene lost 5 bases and the J gene lost 3 bases, with 13 bases spanning the gap. Germline loops: CDR1 MDHEN, CDR2 SYDVKM. With respect to this clone: Its antigen is undetermined.

This receptor was taken from a man aged 18 to 29 in good health. The chain combines TRBV28 with TRBJ1-2; D possibly corresponds to TRBD1 (6 bases). What was sequenced was central memory CD4+ T cells from blood. The CDR3 nucleotides read TGTGCCAGCAGTCCGCCCACAGGGTACTATGGCTACACCTTC. Protein product: CASSPPTGYYGYTF.